The 3 T cell receptor beta chains listed next were all sequenced from one sample in a study of T-cell reconstitution after alpha-beta-depleted transplantation in children. Unique molecular identifiers were used to barcode this TCRbeta library. Using its own MiXCR run on the PCR reads, TCRdb lists one record per CDR3 protein. The sample lists some 340,000 distinct CDR3 sequences; 10% were seen once. Here the sequenced sample was PBMCs from the stem cell graft donor, taken from the stem cell graft. The source of these receptors is a human donor who donated a stem cell graft to a child with acute lymphoblastic leukemia.

There are a few counts of this clonotype. The V gene is TRBV7-2, the J gene TRBJ2-2; D ambiguous. Per germline, CDR1 SGHTA and CDR2 FQGNSA. There are 16 residues in the CDR3. V lost 1 base and J lost 1, with 10 bases in between. The CDR3 region has the DNA TGTGCCAGCAGCTTAGATGCAGTCTTGAACACCGGGGAGCTGTTTTTT. Amino acid sequence: CASSLDAVLNTGELFF. Full variable domain (missing parts from reference TRBV7-2 and TRBJ2-2): GAGVSQSPSNKVTEKGKDVELRCDPISGHTALYWYRQSLGQGLEFLIYFQGNSAPDKSGLPSDRFSAERTGGSVSTLTIQRTQQEDSAVYLCASSLDAVLNTGELFFGEGSRLTVL.

This clonotype was counted at least ten times. The CDR3 DNA is TGTGCCAGCAGTTTGCGCCCGCCGGGACTAGCGGGAGTGAGGGGAAGCAATGAGCAGTTCTTC. It translates to CASSLRPPGLAGVRGSNEQFF. V usage is TRBV27 and J usage is TRBJ2-1; TRBD2 aligns across 14 bases. Germline V gene data show CDR1 as MNHEY and CDR2 as SMNVEV (reference sequence). This CDR3 spans 21 amino acids. V lost 3 bases and J lost 6; bases outside the gene matches: 19.

V gene TRBV27 combines with J gene TRBJ2-1, with a tentative D call TRBD2 (6 bases). The CDR3 runs 15 residues. CDR1 and CDR2 from the germline V gene are MNHEY and SMNVEV (reference sequence). Trimming removed 5 bases at V and 6 bases at J, with 17 bases between. CDR3 in DNA: TGTGCCAGCAGTAGTTGGGCGGGGCATGGCAATGAGCAGTTCTTC. Its translation is CASSSWAGHGNEQFF.